The sequence of this TCR beta chain was determined in a study of blood T cell repertoires in COVID-19. Under the authors' procedure: Amplifying reference gene primers gave estimates of nucleated cell counts. Sequencing was performed with immunoSEQ multiplex PCR; in TCRdb, only in-frame clones are kept and a portion is missing. The V and J calls and clone size are taken from that table; D and trimming were inferred from the DNA. Of approximately 210,000 clones listed, 75% to 85% are singletons. The CDR3 consists of 13 residues. CDR1 is KGHSH and CDR2 is LQKENI in the germline V gene. V was shortened by 1 base and J by 5 bases, with 8 bases between the two germline ends.

This TCR came from a man between 25 and 39 years old with acute COVID-19. The chain joins TRBV18 to TRBJ1-1; D gene unclear. The sample taken for sequencing was PBMCs or T cells enriched from blood (not recorded which). CDR3 DNA sequence: TGTGCCAGCTCACCACTTTTCGGGACTGAAGCTTTCTTT. It specifies CASSPLFGTEAFF.